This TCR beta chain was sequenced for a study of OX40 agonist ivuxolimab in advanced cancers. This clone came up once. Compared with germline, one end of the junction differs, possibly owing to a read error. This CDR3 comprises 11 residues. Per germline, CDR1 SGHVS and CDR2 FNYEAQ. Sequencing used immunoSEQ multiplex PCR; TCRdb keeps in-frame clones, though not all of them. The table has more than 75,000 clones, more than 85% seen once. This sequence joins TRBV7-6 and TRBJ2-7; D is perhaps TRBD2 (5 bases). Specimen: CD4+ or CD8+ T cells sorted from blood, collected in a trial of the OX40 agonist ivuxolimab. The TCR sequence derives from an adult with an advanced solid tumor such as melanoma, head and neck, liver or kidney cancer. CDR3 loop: CASSPREIRDF. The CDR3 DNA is TGTGCCAGCAGCCCCCGGGAAATTCGAGACTTC.